These 5 T cell receptor beta chains came from one sample sequenced in a study of shared clonotypes between healthy human individuals. Produced via immunoSEQ multiplex PCR; TCRdb's table is partial and in-frame only. Of under 2.5 million clones listed, 85% to 95% are singletons. Sequenced: naive CD4+ T cells from PBMCs. Subset denoted: CD45RA+ positively selected. The receptors here all came from a man between 18 and 35 years old in good health. Some clones in this sample may be carry-over from other donors' samples.

Only a few counts were recorded for this clone. A junction end diverges from the germline sequence, so it may reflect a read error. This sample includes further DNA sequences coding for the same CDR3. The J gene is TRBJ1-5, the V gene TRBV6-1, with a weak D call TRBD1 (6 bases). This CDR3 region has 13 residues. The V gene's germline CDR1 is MNHNS and CDR2 SASEGT. The CDR3 protein is CASSEGGDQPQHF. The CDR3 region has the DNA TGTGCCAGCAGCGAAGGGGGGGATCAGCCCCAGCATTTT.

Points on this clone: At the DNA level, this CDR3 is encoded by other sequences in the same sample as well. J is TRBJ2-5 and V is TRBV7-2; TRBD2 matches 12 bases. Germline V lookup: CDR1 SGHTA, CDR2 FQGNSA. The CDR3 sequence is 15 residues long. V dropped 4 bases and J dropped 5; count of bases not matched to a gene: 5. Here the CDR3 DNA reads TGTGCCAGCAGCTCCGCCGGGACTAGCGGGGAGACCCAGTACTTC. The encoded protein is CASSSAGTSGETQYF.

Worth noting for this clone: Other DNA sequences in the same sample also yield this CDR3. The chain uses TRBV7-2 and TRBJ2-7; D is ambiguous. CDR1 is SGHTA and CDR2 is FQGNSA in the germline V gene. V was shortened by 2 bases and J by 2 bases, with 7 bases between the two germline ends. The CDR3 runs 13 residues. The CDR3 DNA sequence: TGTGCCAGCAGCTTAAGACGGGCCTACGAGCAGTACTTC. Its protein product is CASSLRRAYEQYF. Full variable domain (missing parts from reference TRBV7-2 and TRBJ2-7): GAGVSQSPSNKVTEKGKDVELRCDPISGHTALYWYRQSLGQGLEFLIYFQGNSAPDKSGLPSDRFSAERTGGSVSTLTIQRTQQEDSAVYLCASSLRRAYEQYFGPGTRLTVT.

The genes are TRBV2 and TRBJ1-2; 8 bases agree with TRBD1. CDR3 length: 13 residues. Germline V lookup: CDR1 SNHLY, CDR2 FYNNEI. Trimming removed 7 bases from V and 8 bases from J; junction bases left unmatched: 9. The DNA of the CDR3 is TGTGCCAGCAAACTTAACAGGGGGTACGGCTACACCTTC. Its protein product is CASKLNRGYGYTF.

The chain is built from TRBV7-2 and TRBJ2-3; 10 bases line up with TRBD2. Germline V CDR1 and CDR2: SGHTA, FQGNSA. V lost 6 bases to trimming and J lost 4 bases; unmatched junction nucleotides: 10. The CDR3 totals 16 residues. CDR3 in DNA: TGTGCCAGCAGGGGGGTCGCTAGCGGGAGTCCAGATACGCAGTATTTT. This translates into CASRGVASGSPDTQYF.